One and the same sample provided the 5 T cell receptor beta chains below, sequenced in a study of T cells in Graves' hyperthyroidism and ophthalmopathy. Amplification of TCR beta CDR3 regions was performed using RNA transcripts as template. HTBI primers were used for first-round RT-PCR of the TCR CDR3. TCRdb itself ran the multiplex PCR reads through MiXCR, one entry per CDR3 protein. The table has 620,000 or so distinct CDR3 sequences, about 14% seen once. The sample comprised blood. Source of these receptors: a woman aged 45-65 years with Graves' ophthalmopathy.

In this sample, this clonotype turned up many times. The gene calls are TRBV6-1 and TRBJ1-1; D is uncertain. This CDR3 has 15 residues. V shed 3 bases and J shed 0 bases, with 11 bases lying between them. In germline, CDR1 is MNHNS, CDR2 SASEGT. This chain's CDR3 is CASSDFGRLNTEAFF. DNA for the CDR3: TGTGCCAGCAGTGACTTTGGCAGATTGAACACTGAAGCTTTCTTT.

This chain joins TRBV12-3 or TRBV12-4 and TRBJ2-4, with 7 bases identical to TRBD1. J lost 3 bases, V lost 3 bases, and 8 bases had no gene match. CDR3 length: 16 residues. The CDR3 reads CASSFYPNRGKNIQYF. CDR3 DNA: TGTGCCAGCAGTTTTTACCCCAACAGGGGCAAAAACATTCAGTACTTC.

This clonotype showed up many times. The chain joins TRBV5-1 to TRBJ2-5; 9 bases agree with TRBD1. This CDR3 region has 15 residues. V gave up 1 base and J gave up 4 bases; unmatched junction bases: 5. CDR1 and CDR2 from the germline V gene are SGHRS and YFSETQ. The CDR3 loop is CASSLLQGAGETQYF. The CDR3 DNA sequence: TGCGCCAGCAGCTTGTTACAGGGGGCAGGAGAGACCCAGTACTTC.

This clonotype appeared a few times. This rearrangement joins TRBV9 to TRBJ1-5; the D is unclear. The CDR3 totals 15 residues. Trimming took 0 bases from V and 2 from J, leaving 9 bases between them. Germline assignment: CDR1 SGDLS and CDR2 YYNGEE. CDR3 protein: CASSVEPSRNQPQHF. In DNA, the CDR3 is TGTGCCAGCAGCGTAGAACCCAGCCGCAATCAGCCCCAGCATTTT.

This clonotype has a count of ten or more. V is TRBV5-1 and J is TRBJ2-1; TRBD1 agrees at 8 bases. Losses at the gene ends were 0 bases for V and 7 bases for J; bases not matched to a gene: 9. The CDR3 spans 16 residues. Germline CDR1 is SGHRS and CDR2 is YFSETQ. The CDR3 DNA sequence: TGCGCCAGCAGCTTGGCCGAGACAGGGGTAGATAATGAGCAGTTCTTC. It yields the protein CASSLAETGVDNEQFF.